This entry lists 18 T cell receptor beta chains sequenced from one sample in a study of blood T cell repertoires in COVID-19. Generated by immunoSEQ multiplex PCR, the TCRdb table keeps only in-frame clones and is missing some. The sample carries around 260,000 clones, more than 85% recorded once. Sequencing was carried out using peripheral blood. These receptors originate from a woman in her sixties or seventies with COVID-19, enrolled during active disease.

V and J are TRBV11-2 and TRBJ1-5; possibly TRBD1 for D (5 bases). CDR3 length equals 15 residues. Per the germline V gene, CDR1 is SGHAT and CDR2 is FQNNGV. Trimming cost V 0 bases and J 6 bases, with 12 bases left between them. This chain's CDR3 is CASSLDHQGGQPQHF. The CDR3 DNA reads as TGTGCCAGCAGCTTAGATCACCAGGGTGGTCAGCCCCAGCATTTT.

The chain carries TRBV30 and TRBJ2-1, with TRBD2 as a possible D gene (6 bases). The V gene's germline CDR1 is GTSNPN and CDR2 SVGIG (reference sequence). The CDR3 length is 16 residues. Trimming left V 0 bases short and J 0 bases short, with 12 bases between. The CDR3 here is CAWSVRGGTSYNEQFF. The CDR3 DNA reads as TGTGCCTGGAGTGTACGGGGCGGGACCTCCTACAATGAGCAGTTCTTC. Full variable domain (outside the CDR3, taken from reference TRBV30 and TRBJ2-1): SQTIHQWPATLVQPVGSPLSLECTVEGTSNPNLYWYRQAAGRGLQLLFYSVGIGQISSEVPQNLSASRPQDRQFILSSKKLLLSDSGFYLCAWSVRGGTSYNEQFFGPGTRLTVL.

The rearrangement joins TRBV28 to TRBJ2-7; TRBD2 matches at 14 bases. CDR1 MDHEN and CDR2 SYDVKM come from the germline V gene. This CDR3 spans 16 amino acids. V shed 6 bases and J 6 bases; nucleotides not matched to a gene: 10. CDR3 in amino acids: CASRPGLAGVTGEQYF. CDR3 DNA sequence: TGTGCCAGCAGACCGGGACTAGCGGGAGTAACAGGCGAGCAGTACTTC.

The gene calls are TRBV7-9 and TRBJ2-1; D is ambiguous. V was cut by 5 bases and J by 9 bases, with 20 bases left in between. Per the germline V gene, CDR1 is SEHNR and CDR2 is FQNEAQ (reference sequence). There are 15 residues in the CDR3. The CDR3 bases are TGTGCCAGCAGCCTCTGGGCCGACCCGGTGGGTGAGCAGTTCTTC. It encodes CASSLWADPVGEQFF.

V and J are TRBV24-1 and TRBJ1-4, with 11 bases matching TRBD1. The CDR3 has 16 residues. The ends lost 5 bases at V and 1 base at J; junction bases unmatched: 2. Germline CDR1 and CDR2: KGHDR and SFDVKD. The CDR3 region is CATSGGTGGTNEKLFF. CDR3 DNA sequence: TGTGCCACCAGTGGGGGGACAGGGGGAACTAATGAAAAACTGTTTTTT.

The chain employs TRBV2 and TRBJ2-1; D is undetermined. The ends were cut back, 8 bases at V and 0 bases at J, with 8 bases in the middle. CDR1 and CDR2 from the germline V gene are SNHLY and FYNNEI. This CDR3 region has 13 residues. The CDR3 DNA sequence: TGTGCCAGCTATAGAAGCTCCTACAATGAGCAGTTCTTC. Protein: CASYRSSYNEQFF.

The chain uses TRBV5-1 and TRBJ2-5; D unclear. Germline-derived CDR1 and CDR2 are SGHRS and YFSETQ. The CDR3 is made up of 14 amino acids. V gave up 0 bases and J gave up 5 bases, with 11 bases separating them. CDR3 in amino acids: CASSLVSAVETQYF. CDR3 nucleotides: TGCGCCAGCAGCTTGGTGTCTGCAGTCGAGACCCAGTACTTC.

The chain has TRBV28 and TRBJ2-1, with TRBD2 matching 8 bases. The CDR3 runs to 15 residues. From germline, CDR1 is MDHEN and CDR2 SYDVKM. Unmatched junction bases numbered 4, after V lost 1 base and J lost 5 bases. The CDR3 DNA reads TGTGCCAGCAGTTTATCCGGGACTAGGGACAATGAGCAGTTCTTC. This sequence encodes CASSLSGTRDNEQFF.

This sequence joins TRBV7-2 and TRBJ1-2; 7 nucleotides align to TRBD1. There are 15 residues in the CDR3. Germline loops: CDR1 SGHTA, CDR2 FQGNSA. V lost 9 bases and J lost 0; bases outside the gene matches: 10. The CDR3 DNA sequence: TGTGCCAGGACACTCGGGGGACAGTCTAACTATGGCTACACCTTC. Protein sequence: CARTLGGQSNYGYTF.

This rearrangement joins TRBV28 to TRBJ2-3; 7 nucleotides agree with TRBD2. This CDR3 region has 14 residues. V trimming: 5 bases; J trimming: 1 base; junction bases outside the gene matches: 3. CDR1 and CDR2 (germline): MDHEN, SYDVKM. The CDR3: CASSRGGGTDTQYF. In DNA form, the CDR3 reads TGTGCCAGCAGTCGGGGAGGGGGCACAGATACGCAGTATTTT.

The V and J genes are TRBV5-1 and TRBJ1-1; D call uncertain. The CDR3 extends over 16 amino acids. The germline gives CDR1 SGHRS, CDR2 YFSETQ. Trimming removed 2 bases from V and 1 base from J, with 15 bases in between. The CDR3 DNA sequence: TGCGCCAGCAGCTTTTCGTCGATAGGGAGGAACACTGAAGCTTTCTTT. Encoded protein: CASSFSSIGRNTEAFF.

The gene calls are TRBV4-3 and TRBJ2-1; TRBD2 matches at 12 bases. The CDR3 is 16 amino acids. Trimming at V came to 8 bases and at J to 6 bases, leaving 11 bases not matched to a gene. Germline V gene data show CDR1 as LGHNA and CDR2 as YSLEER. This chain's CDR3 is CASSSYPGLAGNEQFF. The CDR3, as DNA: TGCGCCAGCTCCTCCTATCCGGGACTAGCGGGCAATGAGCAGTTCTTC.

The chain links TRBV10-3 to TRBJ1-1; no clear D. Germline values: CDR1 ENHRY, CDR2 SYGVKD. The CDR3 consists of 13 residues. V lost 4 bases, J lost 7 bases, and 13 bases lay in between. The CDR3 sequence is CAISGKAEGEAFF. The CDR3 coding sequence is TGTGCCATCAGTGGAAAAGCTGAGGGTGAAGCTTTCTTT.

The V gene is TRBV9, the J gene TRBJ1-5, with D possibly being TRBD1 (5 bases). This CDR3 is built from 14 residues. Germline V gene lookup returns CDR1 SGDLS and CDR2 YYNGEE. The ends were cut back, 2 bases at V and 2 bases at J, with 8 bases in the middle. The CDR3 DNA sequence: TGTGCCAGCAGCGTGTCAGGGCGCAATCAGCCCCAGCATTTT. As protein: CASSVSGRNQPQHF. Full variable domain (missing parts from reference TRBV9 and TRBJ1-5): DSGVTQTPKHLITATGQRVTLRCSPRSGDLSVYWYQQSLDQGLQFLIQYYNGEERAKGNILERFSAQQFPDLHSELNLSSLELGDSALYFCASSVSGRNQPQHFGDGTRLSIL.

The CDR3 reads CASSPQDSHYGYTF. Here the CDR3 DNA reads TGCGCCAGCAGCCCCCAAGACAGCCATTATGGCTACACCTTC. The genes are TRBV5-1 and TRBJ1-2; a weak D match, TRBD1 (5 bases). The length of the CDR3 is 14 residues. Per the germline V gene, CDR1 is SGHRS and CDR2 is YFSETQ. Trimming shortened V by 4 bases and J by 5 bases, and 15 bases separated the two germline ends.

The table lists this clone with a count of one. J is TRBJ2-5 and V is TRBV5-1; perhaps TRBD2 as D (6 bases). Trimming removed 5 bases from V and 1 base from J, with 9 bases in between. The germline gives CDR1 SGHRS, CDR2 YFSETQ. This CDR3 is built from 13 residues. CDR3 sequence: CASRVGGQETQYF. CDR3 in DNA: TGCGCCAGCAGGGTGGGGGGCCAAGAGACCCAGTACTTC.

This chain uses TRBV15 with TRBJ1-3; 7 bases fit TRBD1. The CDR3 is made up of 15 amino acids. V lost 1 base, J lost 1 base, and 1 base stayed unmatched. The germline gives CDR1 LNHNV, CDR2 YYDKDF (reference sequence). CDR3 residues: CATSRAGQSGNTIYF. In nucleotides, the CDR3 is TGTGCCACCAGCAGAGCGGGACAGTCTGGAAACACCATATATTTT.

The J gene is TRBJ2-5, the V gene TRBV5-4, with TRBD1 as a possible D gene (5 bases). The CDR3 extends over 15 amino acids. The V end lost 9 bases, the J end lost 4 bases, and 22 bases lay between the germline ends. CDR1 and CDR2 (germline): SGHNT, YYREEE (reference sequence). Here the CDR3 DNA reads TGTGCCACCTCCACCGGGCAGTCAGGGCGAGAGACCCAGTACTTC. It encodes CATSTGQSGRETQYF. The full variable domain, in which reference TRBV5-4 and TRBJ2-5 provide the parts outside the CDR3, is ETGVTQSPTHLIKTRGQQVTLRCSSQSGHNTVSWYQQALGQGPQFIFQYYREEENGRGNFPPRFSGLQFPNYSSELNVNALELDDSALYLCATSTGQSGRETQYFGPGTRLLVL.